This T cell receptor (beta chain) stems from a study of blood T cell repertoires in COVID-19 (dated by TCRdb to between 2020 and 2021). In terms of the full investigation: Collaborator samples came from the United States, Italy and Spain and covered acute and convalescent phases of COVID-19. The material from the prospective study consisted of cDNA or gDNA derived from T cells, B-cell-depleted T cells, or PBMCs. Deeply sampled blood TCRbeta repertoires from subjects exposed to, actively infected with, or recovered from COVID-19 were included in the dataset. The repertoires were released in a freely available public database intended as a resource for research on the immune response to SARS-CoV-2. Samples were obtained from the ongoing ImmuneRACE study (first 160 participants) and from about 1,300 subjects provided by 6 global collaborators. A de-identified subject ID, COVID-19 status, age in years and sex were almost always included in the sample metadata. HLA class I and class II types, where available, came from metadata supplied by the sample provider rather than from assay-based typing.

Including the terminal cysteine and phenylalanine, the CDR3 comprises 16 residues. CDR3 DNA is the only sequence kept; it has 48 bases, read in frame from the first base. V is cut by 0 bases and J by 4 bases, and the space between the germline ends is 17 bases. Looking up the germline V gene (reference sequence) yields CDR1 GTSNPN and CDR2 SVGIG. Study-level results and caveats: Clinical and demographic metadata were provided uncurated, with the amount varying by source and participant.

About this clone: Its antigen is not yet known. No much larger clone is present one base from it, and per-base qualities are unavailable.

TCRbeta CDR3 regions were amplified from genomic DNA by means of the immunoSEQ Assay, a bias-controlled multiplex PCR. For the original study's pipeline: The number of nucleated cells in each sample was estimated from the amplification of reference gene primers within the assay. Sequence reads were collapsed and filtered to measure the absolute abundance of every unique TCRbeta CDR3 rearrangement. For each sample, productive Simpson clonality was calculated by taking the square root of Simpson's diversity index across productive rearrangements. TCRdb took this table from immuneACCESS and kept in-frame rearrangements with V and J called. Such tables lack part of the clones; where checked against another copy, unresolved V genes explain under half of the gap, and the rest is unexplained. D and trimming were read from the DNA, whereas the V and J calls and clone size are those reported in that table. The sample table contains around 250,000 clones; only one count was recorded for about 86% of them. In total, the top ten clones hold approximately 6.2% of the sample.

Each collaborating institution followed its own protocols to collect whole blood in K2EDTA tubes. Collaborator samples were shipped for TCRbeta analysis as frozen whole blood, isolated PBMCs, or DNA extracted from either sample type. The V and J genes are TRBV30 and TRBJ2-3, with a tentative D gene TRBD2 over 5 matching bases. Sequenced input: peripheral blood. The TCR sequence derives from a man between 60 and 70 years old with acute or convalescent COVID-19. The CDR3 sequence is CAWSVRGSSPADTQYF. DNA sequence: TGTGCCTGGAGTGTACGGGGTAGTTCCCCTGCAGATACGCAGTATTTT.